Shown below are 10 T cell receptor beta chains from a single sample sequenced in a study of blood T cell repertoires in COVID-19. Measured with immunoSEQ multiplex PCR; TCRdb has only the in-frame clones, and not every one. The table records about 270,000 clones, about four fifths of them present only once. Sample: peripheral blood. All receptors derive from a woman younger than 35 with acute or convalescent COVID-19.

CDR3 in amino acids: CASSRTGTSGSGGEQYF. In DNA form, the CDR3 reads TGTGCCAGCAGTCGGACAGGAACAAGCGGGAGTGGTGGCGAGCAGTACTTC. The chain links TRBV7-3 to TRBJ2-7; D may be TRBD2 (8 bases). This CDR3 has 17 amino acids. The ends were cut back, 6 bases at V and 6 bases at J, with 27 bases in the middle. CDR1 is SGHTA, CDR2 FQGTGA, per germline.

V and J are TRBV6-5 and TRBJ1-2; tentative D call: TRBD1 (6 bases). The CDR3 sequence is 14 residues long. V lost 4 bases and J 7 bases, leaving 16 bases between the germline ends. Germline lookup yields CDR1 MNHEY and CDR2 SVGAGI. The CDR3 sequence: CASSSPADSSGYTF. The CDR3 DNA is TGTGCCAGCAGTTCGCCCGCGGACAGCTCTGGCTACACCTTC.

The J gene is TRBJ2-1, the V gene TRBV11-2; 11 bases line up with TRBD2. Looked up from germline, CDR1 is SGHAT and CDR2 is FQNNGV. Germline trimming cut 1 base from V and 5 bases from J; bases unmatched to any gene: 1. This CDR3 has 15 residues. The CDR3 loop is CASSLGLAGHNEQFF. The CDR3 bases are TGTGCCAGCAGCTTAGGACTAGCGGGGCACAATGAGCAGTTCTTC.

The V gene is TRBV6-5, the J gene TRBJ2-1, with 7 bases aligning to TRBD2. After removal of 6 bases from V and 0 bases from J, the junction contained 5 bases not matched to a gene. The CDR3 extends over 15 amino acids. CDR1 is MNHEY and CDR2 is SVGAGI in the germline V gene. The chain's CDR3 is CASRREGGSYNEQFF. In nucleotides, the CDR3 is TGTGCCAGCAGGAGGGAGGGCGGCTCCTACAATGAGCAGTTCTTC.

The V and J genes are TRBV5-6 and TRBJ2-1; no clear D gene. The CDR3 covers 13 residues. V dropped 0 bases and J dropped 5 bases, with 6 bases sitting between them. Germline CDR1 SGHDT, CDR2 YYEEEE. CDR3 DNA sequence: TGTGCCAGCAGCTTGGTCGACAACAATGAGCAGTTCTTC. Protein: CASSLVDNNEQFF.

The J gene is TRBJ2-7, the V gene TRBV4-3; D not certain. Germline loops: CDR1 LGHNA, CDR2 YSLEER. The germline V and J ends were trimmed by 0 bases and 0 bases, with 6 bases remaining between them. The CDR3 has 14 amino acids. Here the CDR3 DNA reads TGCGCCAGCAGCCAAGATACGAGCTCCTACGAGCAGTACTTC. It yields the protein CASSQDTSSYEQYF.

This chain links TRBV6-6 with TRBJ1-3; D is possibly TRBD1 (5 bases). This CDR3 contains 14 residues. Looked up from germline, CDR1 is MNHNY and CDR2 is SVGAGI (reference sequence). Trimming pared 7 bases from V and 0 bases from J, leaving 10 bases between. CDR3 residues: CASITGGSGNTIYF. The CDR3 DNA is TGTGCCAGCATTACGGGGGGCTCTGGAAACACCATATATTTT.

The chain is built from TRBV7-2 and TRBJ2-1; TRBD2 matches 8 bases. Germline loops: CDR1 SGHTA, CDR2 FQGNSA. The CDR3 has 16 residues. The ends lost 5 bases at V and 7 bases at J; junction bases unmatched: 13. CDR3 sequence: CASSPKSGSHTNEQFF. The CDR3 bases are TGTGCCAGCAGCCCGAAAAGCGGGAGTCACACGAATGAGCAGTTCTTC.

V gene TRBV7-9 combines with J gene TRBJ2-3; 7 nucleotides match TRBD1. CDR3 length: 16 amino acids. The junction had 5 bases not matched to a gene; V was cut back by 2 bases and J by 0 bases. Germline V gives CDR1 SEHNR, CDR2 FQNEAQ (reference sequence). The CDR3 bases are TGTGCCAGCAGCTTATTTGGGACAGCTAGCACAGATACGCAGTATTTT. Amino acids: CASSLFGTASTDTQYF.

The V gene is TRBV10-3, the J gene TRBJ2-3; a possible D gene is TRBD2 (6 bases). Germline CDR1 ENHRY, CDR2 SYGVKD. The CDR3 contains 14 residues. Trimming took off 2 bases at V and 5 bases at J, with 11 bases between the two ends. The CDR3 sequence: CAISERGTGDTQYF. The CDR3 DNA sequence: TGTGCCATCAGTGAGCGCGGGACGGGAGATACGCAGTATTTT.